This T cell receptor beta chain was observed in a study of post-analysis software for immune sequencing data. Trimming at V came to 6 bases and at J to 1 base, leaving 4 bases not matched to a gene. The germline V gene encodes CDR1 SQVTM and CDR2 ANQGSEA. The CDR3 is 13 residues long. Study results and limitations: TRBV5-6, TRBV5-1 and TRBV20-1 were among roughly 5 TRBV segments more frequent in patients than controls.

This clonotype was detected once. Its antigen is undetermined. cDNA libraries of TCR beta carried unique molecular identifiers. From the PCR reads, TCRdb called clonotypes with MiXCR, one entry per CDR3 protein. Of some 260,000 distinct CDR3 sequences listed, 30% to 45% are singletons. The V and J genes are TRBV29-1 and TRBJ1-1; 8 nucleotides line up with TRBD1. Sequencing was done on a sample of blood. This receptor was obtained from a girl aged 5-17 years with multiple sclerosis. CDR3 nucleotides: TGCAGCGTGGGGGGACAGGAGAACACTGAAGCTTTCTTT. The encoded protein is CSVGGQENTEAFF.